A selection of T cell receptor beta chains follows, all from one sample in a study of shared clonotypes between healthy human individuals. TCRdb's table, derived via immunoSEQ multiplex PCR, lists solely in-frame clones and lacks some. The table lists about 1.4 million clones, roughly 96% of them singletons. Sequencing was carried out using naive CD4+ T cells sorted from blood. The receptors derive from a young man in good health. Each CDR3 is given with its conserved first and last residue. The D gene is left open where the match is weak. Only some rows state a clone size, as once, few, many or a class for expanded clones.

d_gene	v_gene	abundance	j_gene	CDR3aa	CDR3nt
.	TRBV29-1	.	TRBJ1-5	CSVVLARQVNSNQPQHF	TGCAGCGTTGTTTTGGCAAGACAGGTAAATAGCAATCAGCCCCAGCATTTT
.	TRBV28	.	TRBJ1-2	CASSLQGYGYTF	TGTGCCAGCAGTCTACAAGGCTATGGCTACACCTTC
.	TRBV14	.	TRBJ2-7	CASSRLPPGRLSSYEQYF	TGTGCCAGCAGCCGCCTCCCCCCAGGGAGACTCTCCTCCTACGAGCAGTACTTC
.	TRBV5-1	.	TRBJ2-3	CASTPGHPRATDTQYF	TGCGCCAGCACCCCGGGGCACCCCAGGGCGACAGATACGCAGTATTTT
.	TRBV7-8	.	TRBJ1-5	CASSDVTMGNQPQHF	TGTGCCAGCAGCGATGTTACTATGGGCAATCAGCCCCAGCATTTT
.	TRBV28	.	TRBJ2-5	CASRVGGPIQETQYF	TGTGCCAGCAGAGTGGGGGGACCGATCCAAGAGACCCAGTACTTC
.	TRBV6-5	.	TRBJ1-5	CASSRPGSNQPQHF	TGTGCCAGCAGTCGCCCCGGGAGCAATCAGCCCCAGCATTTT
TRBD1	TRBV9	.	TRBJ1-2	CASSVGTGQYGYTF	TGTGCCAGCAGCGTCGGGACAGGGCAATATGGCTACACCTTC
.	TRBV5-1	.	TRBJ2-6	CASQQLSSGANVLTF	TGCGCCAGCCAACAGCTGAGCTCTGGGGCCAACGTCCTGACTTTC
.	TRBV29-1	.	TRBJ2-7	CSVEGAGTFYSYEQYF	TGCAGCGTTGAGGGGGCAGGCACTTTCTATTCCTACGAGCAGTACTTC
.	TRBV28	.	TRBJ2-3	CASSLAGISPDTQYF	TGTGCCAGCAGTTTAGCGGGGATTTCCCCAGATACGCAGTATTTT
.	TRBV6-1	.	TRBJ1-3	CASSETKGLGNTIYF	TGTGCCAGCAGTGAAACCAAGGGCCTAGGAAACACCATATATTTT
.	TRBV28	.	TRBJ1-5	CASNTPFRPQHF	TGTGCCAGCAACACCCCCTTTCGGCCCCAGCATTTT
.	TRBV10-2	.	TRBJ2-7	CASRPGLDLYEQYF	TGCGCCAGCAGACCAGGCCTAGACCTCTACGAGCAGTACTTC
TRBD2	TRBV2	.	TRBJ2-5	CASIPGLAARETQYF	TGTGCCAGCATTCCGGGACTAGCGGCTCGGGAGACCCAGTACTTC
.	TRBV2	.	TRBJ2-2	CASSETNTGELFF	TGTGCCAGCAGTGAAACGAACACCGGGGAGCTGTTTTTT
TRBD1	TRBV30	few	TRBJ1-2	CAWSGQGADYTF	TGTGCCTGGAGCGGACAGGGGGCCGACTACACCTTC
.	TRBV28	.	TRBJ1-2	CASSLQDPYGYTF	TGTGCCAGCAGTTTACAGGACCCCTATGGCTACACCTTC
.	TRBV5-4	.	TRBJ1-5	CASSLAGSHQPQHF	TGTGCCAGCAGCTTGGCCGGGAGCCATCAGCCCCAGCATTTT
TRBD1	TRBV25-1	once	TRBJ2-7	CASKRGQGNYEQYF	TGTGCCAGTAAACGGGGACAGGGGAACTACGAGCAGTACTTC
.	TRBV18	once	TRBJ1-3	CASSPTLMSSTGNTIYF	TGTGCCAGCTCACCAACTTTGATGTCATCCACTGGAAACACCATATATTTT
TRBD1	TRBV28	.	TRBJ1-2	CASSSGQFNYGYTF	TGTGCCAGCAGTTCGGGACAGTTTAACTATGGCTACACCTTC
TRBD1	TRBV6-1	.	TRBJ1-5	CASSPWGRGQQPQHF	TGTGCCAGCAGTCCCTGGGGCAGGGGGCAACAGCCCCAGCATTTT
.	TRBV7-9	.	TRBJ2-5	CASSFGTTIQETQYF	TGTGCCAGCAGCTTTGGGACCACGATCCAAGAGACCCAGTACTTC
.	TRBV19	.	TRBJ2-7	CASSMRGGGIYEQYF	TGTGCCAGTAGTATGCGGGGAGGTGGGATTTACGAGCAGTACTTC